This TCR beta chain was captured by sequencing in a study of cytomegalovirus exposure and HLA in healthy donors. To note about this clone: Its antigen is not identified.

It was with 60 Vbeta and 13 Jbeta primers that the PCR ran. Only in-frame clones appear in the TCRdb table, and some are missing; sequencing was by immunoSEQ multiplex PCR. In the table there are 100,000 to 150,000 clones, around 80% of which are singletons. Study-wide findings and caveats: A later analysis associated some 18,000 TCR beta sequences with HLA alleles at a 0.05 false discovery rate. A later analysis, which compared TCR beta chains of equal frequency, found the HLA-associated ones more clonally expanded.

The CDR3 consists of 11 residues. The germline V gene has CDR1 SQVTM and CDR2 ANQGSEA. V shed 6 bases and J shed 3 bases, with 9 bases lying between them. Sequenced: PBMCs. The sequence was obtained from a man aged 25 to 40 in good health and CMV-seropositive. This sequence joins TRBV29-1 and TRBJ2-7; no reliable D call. DNA of the CDR3: TGCAGCGTCCAGGCCGTCTACGAGCAGTACTTC. Its translation is CSVQAVYEQYF.